Following are 18 T cell receptor beta chains from one sample sequenced in a study of glioma-infiltrating T cells after dendritic cell vaccination. Some clones are missing from TCRdb's copy, which holds only in-frame ones; the method was immunoSEQ multiplex PCR. Here the sample spans 45,000 to 50,000 clones, approximately 85% being singletons. Specimen: blood, collected before dendritic cell vaccination. These receptors all stem from a human donor with glioblastoma.

This rearrangement joins TRBV19 to TRBJ1-1, with no clear D. This CDR3 contains 13 residues. The germline CDR1 and CDR2 sequences are LNHDA and SQIVND (reference sequence). V lost 3 bases to trimming and J lost 4 bases, with 9 bases between them. As DNA, the CDR3 is TGTGCCAGTAGTATTGGAGGGCTCACTGAAGCTTTCTTT. Encoded protein: CASSIGGLTEAFF.

The chain carries TRBV29-1 and TRBJ1-5; D is perhaps TRBD1 (6 bases). V lost 6 bases and J 5 bases, leaving 17 bases between the germline ends. Germline loops: CDR1 SQVTM, CDR2 ANQGSEA. CDR3 length equals 14 residues. The CDR3 DNA reads TGCAGCGTAAGGGGGGGAAATGGCGATCAGCCCCAGCATTTT. This codes for CSVRGGNGDQPQHF.

This chain connects TRBV30 to TRBJ1-1; 7 bases are a match to TRBD1. The CDR3 has 11 residues. Germline CDR1 GTSNPN, CDR2 SVGIG (reference sequence). J was trimmed by 12 bases and V by 5 bases; bases with no gene match: 9. The CDR3 sequence is CAWGGGGKTFF. The DNA of the CDR3 is TGTGCCTGGGGAGGAGGGGGCAAAACTTTCTTT.

The V and J genes are TRBV27 and TRBJ1-1; 7 nucleotides match TRBD1. In germline, CDR1 is MNHEY, CDR2 SMNVEV (reference sequence). V was clipped by 0 bases and J by 2 bases; unmatched bases: 0. CDR3 length equals 14 residues. In DNA form, the CDR3 reads TGTGCCAGCAGTTTATCAGGGGGCAACACTGAAGCTTTCTTT. Protein sequence: CASSLSGGNTEAFF.

DNA for the CDR3: TGCAGCGCTCCTCTACAGGGAGACGAGCAGTACTTC. This codes for CSAPLQGDEQYF. The V and J genes are TRBV29-1 and TRBJ2-7; D is perhaps TRBD1 (6 bases). CDR3 size: 12 residues. The germline V gene has CDR1 SQVTM and CDR2 ANQGSEA. Deletions cut 7 bases from V and 5 bases from J, with 15 bases between.

CDR3 DNA: TGTGCCAGCAGCAAGGAGGGTTATAGCACAGATACGCAGTATTTT. This gives the protein CASSKEGYSTDTQYF. The chain has TRBV7-8 and TRBJ2-3; D is perhaps TRBD2 (6 bases). CDR3 length: 15 amino acids. V dropped 5 bases and J dropped 0 bases, with 12 bases sitting between them. CDR1 is SGHVS, CDR2 FQNEAQ, per germline.

This clone has only a few counts. The chain links TRBV5-6 to TRBJ1-1; the match to TRBD1 covers 8 bases. Looked up from germline, CDR1 is SGHDT and CDR2 is YYEEEE. The length of the CDR3 is 15 residues. After removal of 4 bases from V and 1 base from J, the junction contained 6 bases not matched to a gene. The CDR3 DNA is TGTGCCAGCAGCCCCTTTGGGACAGGGAACACTGAAGCTTTCTTT. This encodes CASSPFGTGNTEAFF.

The count of this clone is one. The V call is TRBV7-9, the J call TRBJ1-1; weak D call: TRBD1 (6 bases). This CDR3 has 18 amino acids. Between the trimmed V and J ends, which lost 5 bases and 3 bases, there was a span of 25 bases. In germline, CDR1 is SEHNR, CDR2 FQNEAQ (reference sequence). CDR3 protein: CASSGSPTRGAVYTEAFF. The CDR3 DNA sequence: TGTGCCAGCAGCGGTTCTCCCACCCGGGGGGCTGTCTACACTGAAGCTTTCTTT.

The CDR3 loop reads CASSLRGGVRLTHNEQFF. Here the CDR3 DNA reads TGTGCCAGCAGCTTAAGGGGAGGGGTACGTCTAACCCACAATGAGCAGTTCTTC. The chain couples TRBV11-2 to TRBJ2-1; the match to TRBD2 covers 7 bases. The germline gives CDR1 SGHAT, CDR2 FQNNGV. This CDR3 comprises 18 residues. V trimming: 2 bases; J trimming: 5 bases; junction bases outside the gene matches: 15.

J is TRBJ1-2 and V is TRBV11-2; possible D gene TRBD1, 6 bases. Germline V lookup: CDR1 SGHAT, CDR2 FQNNGV. The CDR3 is 16 residues long. With 7 bases removed from V and 3 bases from J, the gap between germline ends came to 21 bases. The CDR3 DNA follows: TGTGCCAGCACCCTCCCCCACAGGGCCGGGGACTATGGCTACACCTTC. This translates into CASTLPHRAGDYGYTF.

This sequence joins TRBV6-1 and TRBJ2-3, with D perhaps matching TRBD2 (5 bases). The CDR3 is 14 residues long. V gave up 3 bases and J gave up 3 bases, with 10 bases separating them. From germline, CDR1 is MNHNS and CDR2 SASEGT. CDR3 residues: CASSERARTDTQYF. The CDR3 DNA is TGTGCCAGCAGTGAGCGGGCCCGGACAGATACGCAGTATTTT.

The chain employs TRBV5-1 and TRBJ2-2; 7 bases are shared with TRBD1. Germline loops: CDR1 SGHRS, CDR2 YFSETQ. V trimming: 0 bases; J trimming: 1 base; junction bases outside the gene matches: 3. CDR3 length equals 16 residues. The DNA for the CDR3 is TGCGCCAGCAGCTTGGAAGGGGGCTTGAACACCGGGGAGCTGTTTTTT. Translated, it gives CASSLEGGLNTGELFF.

This chain connects TRBV19 to TRBJ2-7; TRBD2 matches at 8 bases. Germline loops: CDR1 LNHDA, CDR2 SQIVND (reference sequence). The CDR3 contains 15 residues. Germline trimming cut 5 bases from V and 2 bases from J; bases unmatched to any gene: 8. The CDR3 DNA reads as TGTGCCAGTAGTCACGGGGGGGGCGGTCCCTACGAGCAGTACTTC. It translates to CASSHGGGGPYEQYF.

The table lists this clone with a count of one. The chain has TRBV29-1 and TRBJ1-1, with TRBD1 as a possible D gene (6 bases). The germline V and J ends were trimmed by 0 bases and 0 bases, with 14 bases remaining between them. The CDR3 contains 16 residues. Germline CDR1 reads SQVTM; CDR2 reads ANQGSEA. The DNA of the CDR3 is TGCAGCGTTGAAGATCATGGGCAGGGGATGAACACTGAAGCTTTCTTT. Protein product: CSVEDHGQGMNTEAFF.

This clone was counted a few times. The chain carries TRBV6-1 and TRBJ2-5; D tentatively reads TRBD1 or TRBD2 (6 bases each). The CDR3 length is 14 residues. The germline CDR1 and CDR2 sequences are MNHNS and SASEGT. The V end lost 5 bases, the J end lost 5 bases, and 15 bases lay between the germline ends. CDR3: CASSQGGPRETQYF. The CDR3 DNA is TGTGCCAGCAGTCAAGGGGGGCCTAGGGAGACCCAGTACTTC.

The chain carries TRBV13 and TRBJ2-7; 8 bases line up with TRBD1. Losses at the gene ends were 4 bases for V and 6 bases for J; bases not matched to a gene: 8. The CDR3 runs to 14 residues. Germline V lookup: CDR1 PRHDT, CDR2 FYEKMQ (reference sequence). CDR3 DNA: TGTGCCAGCAGCTCACTGGGACAGGACTCCGAGCAGTACTTC. It is translated as CASSSLGQDSEQYF.

The rearrangement joins TRBV10-3 to TRBJ2-3, with 10 nucleotides matching TRBD1. Looked up from germline, CDR1 is ENHRY and CDR2 is SYGVKD. This CDR3 has 15 residues. The V and J ends lost 7 bases and 2 bases, in that order; junction bases with no gene match: 6. In nucleotides, the CDR3 is TGTGCCATCAATACGGGACAGGGGCCCACAGATACGCAGTATTTT. Amino acids: CAINTGQGPTDTQYF.

This clone was counted only a few times. CDR3 DNA: TGTGCCAGCAGCTTAACCCCAGGGCTAGAAGGCTACACCTTC. Its protein is CASSLTPGLEGYTF. This chain uses TRBV7-3 with TRBJ1-2; D is possibly TRBD1 (5 bases). There are 14 residues in the CDR3. Trimming stripped 0 bases from V and 8 bases from J, with 13 bases between. Germline lookup yields CDR1 SGHTA and CDR2 FQGTGA.